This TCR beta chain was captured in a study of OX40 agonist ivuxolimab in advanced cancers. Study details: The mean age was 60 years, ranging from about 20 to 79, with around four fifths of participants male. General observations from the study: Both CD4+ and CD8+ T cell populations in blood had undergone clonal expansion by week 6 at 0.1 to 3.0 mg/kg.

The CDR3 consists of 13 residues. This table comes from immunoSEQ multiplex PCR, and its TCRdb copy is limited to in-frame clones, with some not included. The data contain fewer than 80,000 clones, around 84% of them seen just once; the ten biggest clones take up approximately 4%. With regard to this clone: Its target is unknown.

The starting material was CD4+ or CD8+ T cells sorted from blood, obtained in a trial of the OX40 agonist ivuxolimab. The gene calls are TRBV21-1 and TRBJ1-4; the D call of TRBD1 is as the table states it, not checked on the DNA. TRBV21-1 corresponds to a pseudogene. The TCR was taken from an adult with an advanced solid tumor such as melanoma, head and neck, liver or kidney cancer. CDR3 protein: CASSKGYRVKLFF. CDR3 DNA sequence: TGTGCCAGCAGCAAAGGCTACAGGGTAAAACTGTTTTTT.